These 3 T cell receptor beta chains share one sample of origin, sequenced in a study of blood T cell repertoires in COVID-19. Sequenced by immunoSEQ multiplex PCR; TCRdb stores in-frame clones only, minus some. The sample has 250,000 to 350,000 clones; around 90% are singletons. What was sequenced was PBMCs or T cells enriched from blood (not recorded which). These TCRs come from a woman under 30 with acute COVID-19.

CDR3 sequence: CASSFQGVSYEQYF. DNA of the CDR3: TGTGCCAGCAGCTTTCAGGGGGTTTCCTACGAGCAGTACTTC. The V gene is TRBV28, the J gene TRBJ2-7, with TRBD1 matching over 7 bases. Germline lookup yields CDR1 MDHEN and CDR2 SYDVKM. This CDR3 comprises 14 residues. V lost 6 bases and J lost 1; bases outside the gene matches: 6.

The chain joins TRBV24-1 to TRBJ1-1; no firm D call. The CDR3 totals 12 residues. Germline-derived CDR1 and CDR2 are KGHDR and SFDVKD. V gave up 4 bases and J gave up 3 bases, with 5 bases separating them. CDR3 in DNA: TGTGCCACCAGTGACCAGGACACTGAAGCTTTCTTT. It encodes CATSDQDTEAFF.

J is TRBJ2-2 and V is TRBV4-2; 7 bases are a match to TRBD1. CDR1 is LGHNA and CDR2 is YNFKEQ in the germline V gene. Trimming removed 4 bases from V and 0 bases from J; junction bases left unmatched: 2. The CDR3 consists of 15 residues. The CDR3 DNA is TGTGCCAGCAGCCTAGGGACAGCGAACACCGGGGAGCTGTTTTTT. It encodes CASSLGTANTGELFF.